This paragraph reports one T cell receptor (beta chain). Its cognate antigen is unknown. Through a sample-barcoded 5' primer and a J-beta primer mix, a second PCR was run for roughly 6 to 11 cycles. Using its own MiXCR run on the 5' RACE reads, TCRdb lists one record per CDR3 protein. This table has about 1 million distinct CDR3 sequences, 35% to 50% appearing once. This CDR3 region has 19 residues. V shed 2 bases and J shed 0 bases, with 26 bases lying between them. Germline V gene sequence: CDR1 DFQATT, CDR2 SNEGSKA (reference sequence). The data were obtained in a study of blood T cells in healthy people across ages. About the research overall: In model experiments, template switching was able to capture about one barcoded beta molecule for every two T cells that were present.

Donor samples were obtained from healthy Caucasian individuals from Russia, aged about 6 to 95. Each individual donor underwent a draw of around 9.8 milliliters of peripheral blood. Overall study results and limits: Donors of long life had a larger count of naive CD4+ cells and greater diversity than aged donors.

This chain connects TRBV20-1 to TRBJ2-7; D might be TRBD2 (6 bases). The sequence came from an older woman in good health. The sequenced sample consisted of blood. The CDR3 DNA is TGCAGTGCTAGATATCAAGACAGAGAAATGGGACTGGGCTCCTACGAGCAGTACTTC. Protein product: CSARYQDREMGLGSYEQYF.